Below, one T cell receptor (beta chain) is given with its context. The CDR3 is 13 amino acids. Germline assignment: CDR1 MNHEY and CDR2 SMNVEV (reference sequence). V dropped 3 bases and J dropped 2 bases, with 8 bases sitting between them. The sample comes from a study of PD-1 blockade in mismatch repair-deficient tumors. TCRdb's table, derived via immunoSEQ multiplex PCR, lists solely in-frame clones and lacks some. Among 100,000 or so clones listed, over 65% were seen once. The clonotype originates from an adult with mismatch repair-deficient cancer. Sequences were derived from peripheral blood, sampled approximately 35 weeks after starting pembrolizumab. The gene calls are TRBV27 and TRBJ2-7; D remains unclear. Written as DNA, the CDR3 is TGTGCCAGCAGTTTCGGACCGACCTACGAGCAGTACTTC. Its translation is CASSFGPTYEQYF.